This TCR beta chain appears in the sequencing data of a study of Graves' ophthalmopathy and Graves' hyperthyroidism. Across the study: The authors collected peripheral blood at initial diagnosis, before any treatment.

Study-wide points: This model predicted ophthalmopathy progression (sensitivity around 71%, specificity about 72%). Among expanded thyroid clonotypes above 0.001 frequency, most also occurred in blood.

Additional autoimmune diseases, uncontrolled infections, pregnancy or lactation disqualified patients. RNA served as the template for amplifying TCR beta CDR3 regions. HTBI-primed RT-PCR formed the first round, and a multiplex PCR formed the second. MiXCR, run by TCRdb on the multiplex PCR reads, gives a single entry per CDR3 protein. The sample shows roughly 700,000 distinct CDR3 sequences, roughly two fifths of them seen only once. About this clonotype: Its specificity is unknown.

The material sequenced was peripheral blood. The clonotype was recovered from an adult man with Graves' ophthalmopathy.

The CDR3 DNA is TGTGCCAGCAGCTTTGAGGGGGCTGGCACTGAAGCTTTCTTT. Translating it yields CASSFEGAGTEAFF. The chain uses TRBV7-9 and TRBJ1-1; 7 positions agree with TRBD1. This CDR3 comprises 14 residues. CDR1 and CDR2 from the germline V gene are SEHNR and FQNEAQ (reference sequence). With 3 bases clipped from V and 4 bases from J, the junction kept 5 bases outside the gene matches. The full variable domain, with the rest looked up from reference TRBV7-9 and TRBJ1-1, is DTGVSQNPRHKITKRGQNVTFRCDPISEHNRLYWYRQTLGQGPEFLTYFQNEAQLEKSRLLSDRFSAERPKGSFSTLEIQRTEQGDSAMYLCASSFEGAGTEAFFGQGTRLTVV.